This T cell receptor beta chain came from a study of cytomegalovirus exposure and HLA in healthy donors (dated by TCRdb to 2017 to 2019). A note on the overall study: In an earlier analysis of several hundred of the donors, 250 to 350 Gb of sequence data and 95 million to 130 million unique TCR beta sequences from roughly 200 million T cells were reported. About 310 gigabases of sequencing data and tens of millions of unique TCR sequences were included in an early release covering 500 to 750 HLA-typed donors. Of the 398 genotyped donors, over 80% were placed in the genetic ancestry cluster associated with self-reported Caucasian donors. The aim of the study was to test whether cataloging public T cell receptors could identify signatures of past pathogen exposure. The T cell repertoires of 666 subjects were profiled by immunosequencing and related to cytomegalovirus serostatus. A separate validation cohort of about 110 different subjects was used in addition to the roughly 640-subject first cohort. To predict cytomegalovirus infection status, the study brought together high-throughput TCR immunosequencing, statistical association of individual TCRs with disease status, and machine learning. To study patterns of TCR occurrence, a later analysis re-analyzed previously published TCR beta repertoires from 600 to 750 donors and added high-resolution HLA genotyping. The later analysis used no new phenotypic data to find candidate immune exposures, relying instead on TCR beta sequences and their occurrence across donors. In an earlier analysis of more than 550 of the donors, high-throughput TCR beta sequencing was used to judge whether each TCR beta V gene segment behaved as functional or pseudogenic. Donor age, sex, ethnicity and CMV serostatus were collected together with the repertoire data. A later genetic analysis used genome-wide SNP genotypes for about 60% of the 666 donors, treating that subset as a discovery cohort. All discovery cohort repertoires had been generated using a single sequencing platform. Both class I and class II loci were covered by HLA typing, at four-digit resolution. Typing coverage varied by locus: roughly 629-640 donors for A, B, C, DRB1 and DQB1; around 560 for DQA1; more than 600 for DPA1; approximately 470 for DPB1. About five DR-DQ haplotypes were treated as single units for association and clustering because of strong linkage in the cohort. Across some 400 genotyped donors of the cohort, an average of about 250,000 unique TCR beta nucleotide sequences per donor were sequenced, and 15% to 20% of those sequences were non-productive. Overall results and qualifications from the work: Roughly uniform sequencing depth across donors was assumed in presence/absence analyses, although this assumption may not hold. The authors suggested that the approach could potentially be extended to other disease states and immunological phenotypes. The study gave a list of 150 to 200 TCR beta chains associated with cytomegalovirus. The 87-base-pair reads could not distinguish some IMGT-functional V segments, including TRBV6-2 and TRBV6-3, so those segments were excluded. V-gene and J-gene trimming of TCR beta chains was associated with a missense DCLRE1C variant in a later genetic analysis, and the association was replicated in an independent cohort. Three of the identified cytomegalovirus-associated TCR beta chains were confirmed in vitro to be specific for cytomegalovirus antigens. A later analysis reported that several top co-occurrence clusters appeared linked to parvovirus B19, influenza, CMV and Epstein-Barr virus. An earlier analysis of approximately 570 of the donors showed that most TCR beta V segments appeared in productive rearrangements either about 87% or about 30% of the time, which broadly matched IMGT annotations. A later analysis found that TCR association rates varied across HLA loci, with DRB1 alleles showing the most associated TCRs and HLA-C alleles the fewest. A later analysis found that most CMV-associated TCR beta chains appeared HLA-restricted, with HLA associations seemingly driven largely by CMV exposure. At a false discovery rate of 0.05, a later analysis linked fewer than 20,000 TCR beta sequences to specific HLA alleles. Compared with the approximately 710-donor mean, donors in an Asian-associated ancestry cluster had fewer N-insertions in productive TCRs, according to a later genetic analysis. A further reported finding was that TCR beta sequences accurately predicted the HLA-A and HLA-B alleles for most subjects in the first cohort. Because counts were too low, some 17 rarely observed V segments, including chromosome 9 orphons, were excluded from the earlier analysis of 587 of the donors. In a later analysis, HLA-associated TCR beta chains showed more clonal expansion and lower generation probabilities than non-associated chains that were equally common. When HLA alleles, especially DR and DQ, strongly co-occurred, TCR associations were difficult to assign to individual alleles. Because HLA typing was unavailable for some donors at each locus, only the typed subset was used in association tests. This cohort had only TCR beta chains sequenced, and the lack of alpha or paired-chain data limited which features could be detected. Correlated functional status among segregating V segments might reflect linkage disequilibrium, but an unknown experimental factor could not be ruled out. The classifier was reported to diagnose cytomegalovirus status with high specificity and sensitivity in both the original and validation cohorts. While some public TCRs were present in many individuals, most TCR sequences turned up only very rarely across donors. A group of highly shared sequence variants was considered likely to be a technical artifact of the sequencing pipeline. Immune exposure information for the cohort was limited to CMV serostatus.

Preparation of the library involved the immunoSEQ multiplex PCR assay. The multiplex PCR relied on a mix of 60 forward primers for TCR Vbeta segments and 13 reverse primers for TCR Jbeta segments. A multiplex PCR assay on genomic DNA amplified the CDR3 region of rearranged TCR beta genes. The amplified TCR beta libraries were sequenced on the Illumina HiSeq System as 87-base-pair reads. In the source study's methods: A later analysis tallied tens of millions of unique TCR beta chains across the roughly 610 repertoires, and about 12 million of those chains were shared by two or more donors. A nearest-neighbor algorithm error-corrected the raw reads and collapsed the reads into unique sequences, merging closely related sequences to remove PCR and sequencing errors. Alignment of CDR3 sequences to IMGT reference sequences was used to assign V, D and J gene segments. For a sequence to be retained, a match of at least six nucleotides was required to both a V gene segment and a J gene segment. A rearrangement counted as productive if the CDR3 had no stop codons and remained in frame with V and J, and every other rearrangement counted as non-productive. CDR3 was defined by IMGT convention, running from the second conserved V-encoded cysteine to the conserved J-encoded phenylalanine. The earlier analysis of a few hundred of the donors excluded any sequence lacking an unambiguous match to a single V gene segment. In an earlier analysis of around 600 of the donors, V segments were called functional above 56.7% productive rearrangements and were called segregating when the between-donor standard deviation exceeded 5%. A statistical classification framework was developed to diagnose cytomegalovirus status using the catalog of TCR beta chain sequences. In a later analysis, TCR nucleotide sequences were compared against IMGT/GENE-DB human TR gene sequences so that V and J genes could be assigned. A later analysis assigned CDR3 sequences and most-parsimonious VDJ recombination scenarios with the TCRdist pipeline. A later analysis defined each TCR beta chain by its CDR3 amino acid sequence plus V-gene family, and excluded reads lacking a unique V-gene family. In a later analysis, around 600 highly shared, low-generation-probability nucleotide sequences were removed to address suspected cross-contamination and a sequencing artifact. A later analysis calculated a clonal expansion index for each public chain from normalized within-repertoire ranks of inferred template counts. Generation probabilities in a later analysis came from a VDJ recombination model fitted to out-of-frame rearrangements, and those results were checked against IGoR. In a later analysis, hypergeometric tests were used to score TCR-TCR, TCR-HLA and TCR-CMV co-occurrence, with a repertoire-size bias correction applied to TCR pairs. False discovery rates were estimated in a later analysis by permuting HLA or CMV assignments 20 times. A later analysis grouped co-occurring TCRs with DBSCAN, adding TCRdist sequence similarity when clustering within HLA-allele-positive subsets. For co-occurrence clustering, repertoires with fewer than 30,000 or more than 120,000 public chains were excluded, along with a handful of repertoires with anomalous nucleotide sharing. Held by TCRdb, this immuneACCESS table contains in-frame sequences only and omits some clones. Under half of the omission traces to an unresolved V gene where checked; the cause of the rest is unknown. V, J and clone size are taken as reported in that table, and D and trimming were inferred from the DNA itself. Present in this sample are some 140,000 clones, approximately 79% of which were seen just once. The ten largest clones add up to about 7% of the sample.

Concerning this clone: Its antigen is currently not known. No much larger clone exists at a distance of one base, and base qualities are not known.

In the germline V gene (reference sequence), CDR1 corresponds to SGHAT and CDR2 to FQDESV. Including cysteine and phenylalanine, the CDR3 has 14 amino acids. Only the CDR3 DNA is retained, 42 bases long and in frame from the first base. V is pared back by 3 bases and J by 6 bases, with 14 bases lying between the germline termini. The cohort comprised some 730 healthy bone marrow donors. All cohort members were sampled while nominally healthy, although unrecorded immune exposures were likely present. The donor was CMV seropositive and belonged to the group of about 290 seropositive cohort members. A peripheral blood sample was provided by each donor, and peripheral blood mononuclear cells were used for TCR beta sequencing. The Qiagen DNeasy Blood Extraction Kit was used to extract genomic DNA from the blood cell samples.

The material sequenced was PBMCs. This receptor was obtained from a man between 35 and 55 years old in good health and CMV-seropositive. This receptor chain uses TRBV11-1 and TRBJ1-1; the best D guess is TRBD1, with 5 bases matching. In nucleotide form, the sequence is TGTGCCAGCAGCTTTCACAGGCGATACCCTGAAGCTTTCTTT. Its product reads: CASSFHRRYPEAFF. The full variable domain, with segments outside the CDR3 supplied by the reference TRBV11-1 and TRBJ1-1 proteins, appears as EAEVAQSPRYKITEKSQAVAFWCDPISGHATLYWYRQILGQGPELLVQFQDESVVDDSQLPKDRFSAERLKGVDSTLKIQPAELGDSAMYLCASSFHRRYPEAFFGQGTRLTVV.